The sequence of this T cell receptor (beta chain) was determined in a study of CD8 T cells in Susac syndrome. Germline V CDR1 and CDR2: SGHDN, FVKESK. CDR3 length equals 20 residues. V gave up 4 bases and J gave up 6 bases; unmatched junction bases: 21. With random hexamers, roughly 0.5 to 1 ug RNA was reverse transcribed. The method of amplification for TCR beta CDR3 was immunoSEQ multiplex PCR, covering 54 Vbeta and 13 Jbeta. TCRdb reprocessed the immunoSEQ multiplex PCR reads with MiXCR, giving one entry per CDR3 protein. This table has about 130,000 distinct CDR3 sequences, about 93% appearing once. FACS was used to enrich TEMRA cells, whereas the CD8+ and CD4+ T cells were obtained by negative isolation.

The receptor's source is a human donor in good health. The sequencing sample was made of CD4+ T cells from PBMCs. The chain links TRBV14 to TRBJ2-2, with 9 bases that match TRBD2. CDR3 sequence reads: CASSPLSRISGRQRAGELFF. The CDR3 nucleotides are TGTGCCAGCAGCCCACTAAGCCGCATTAGCGGGAGACAGAGGGCCGGGGAGCTGTTTTTT. The complete variable domain, with remaining parts taken from reference TRBV14 and TRBJ2-2, reads EAGVTQFPSHSVIEKGQTVTLRCDPISGHDNLYWYRRVMGKEIKFLLHFVKESKQDESGMPNNRFLAERTGGTYSTLKVQPAELEDSGVYFCASSPLSRISGRQRAGELFFGEGSRLTVL.